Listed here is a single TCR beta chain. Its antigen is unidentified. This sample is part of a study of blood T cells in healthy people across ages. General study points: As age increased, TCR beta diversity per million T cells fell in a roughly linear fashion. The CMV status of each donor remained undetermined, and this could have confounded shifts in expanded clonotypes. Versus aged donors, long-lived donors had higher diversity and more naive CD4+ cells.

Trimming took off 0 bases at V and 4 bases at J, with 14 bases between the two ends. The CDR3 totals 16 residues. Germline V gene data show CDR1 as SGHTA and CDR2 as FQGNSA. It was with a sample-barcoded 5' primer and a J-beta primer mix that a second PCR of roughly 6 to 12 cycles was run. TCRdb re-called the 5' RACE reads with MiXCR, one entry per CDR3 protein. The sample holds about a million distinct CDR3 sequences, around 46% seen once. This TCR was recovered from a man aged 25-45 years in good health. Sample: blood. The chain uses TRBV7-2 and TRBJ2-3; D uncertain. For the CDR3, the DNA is TGTGCCAGCAGCTTAGCGGGCTTTGTGGGTCCAGATACGCAGTATTTT. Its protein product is CASSLAGFVGPDTQYF.